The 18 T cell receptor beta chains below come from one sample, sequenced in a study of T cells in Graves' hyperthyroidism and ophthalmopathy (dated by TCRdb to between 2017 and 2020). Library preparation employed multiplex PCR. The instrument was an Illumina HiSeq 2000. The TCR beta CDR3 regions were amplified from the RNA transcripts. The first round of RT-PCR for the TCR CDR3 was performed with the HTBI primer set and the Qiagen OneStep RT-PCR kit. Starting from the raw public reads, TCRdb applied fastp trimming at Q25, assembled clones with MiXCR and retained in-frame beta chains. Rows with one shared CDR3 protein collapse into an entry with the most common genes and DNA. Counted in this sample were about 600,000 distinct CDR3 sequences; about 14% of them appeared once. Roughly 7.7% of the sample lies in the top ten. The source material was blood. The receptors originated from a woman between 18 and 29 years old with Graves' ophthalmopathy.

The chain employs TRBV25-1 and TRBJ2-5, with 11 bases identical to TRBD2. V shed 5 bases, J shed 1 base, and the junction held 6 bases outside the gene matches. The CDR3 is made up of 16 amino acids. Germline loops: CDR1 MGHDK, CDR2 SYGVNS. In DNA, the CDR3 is TGTGCCAGCAGTCTTCCGGGACTAGCGGCCCAAGAGACCCAGTACTTC. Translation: CASSLPGLAAQETQYF.

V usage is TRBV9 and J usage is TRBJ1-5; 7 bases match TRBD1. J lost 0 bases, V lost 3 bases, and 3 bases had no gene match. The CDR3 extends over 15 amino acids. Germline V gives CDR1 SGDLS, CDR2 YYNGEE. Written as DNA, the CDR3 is TGTGCCAGCAGCGGGGACAGCCTTAGCAATCAGCCCCAGCATTTT. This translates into CASSGDSLSNQPQHF.

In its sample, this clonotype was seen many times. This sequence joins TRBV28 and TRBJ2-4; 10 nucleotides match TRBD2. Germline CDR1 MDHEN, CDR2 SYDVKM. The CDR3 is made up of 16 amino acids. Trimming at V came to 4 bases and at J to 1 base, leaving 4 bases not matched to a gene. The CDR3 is CASSSGLAVAKNIQYF. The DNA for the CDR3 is TGTGCCAGCAGTTCCGGACTAGCGGTCGCCAAAAACATTCAGTACTTC.

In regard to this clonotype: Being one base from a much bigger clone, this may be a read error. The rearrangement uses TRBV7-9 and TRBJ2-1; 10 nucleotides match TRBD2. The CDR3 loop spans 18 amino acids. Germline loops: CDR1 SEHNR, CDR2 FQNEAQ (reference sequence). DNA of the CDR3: TGTGCCAGCAGCTTAGCGCTGACTAGCGGGTTCTCCTACAATGAGCAGTCCTTC. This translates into CASSLALTSGFSYNEQSF.

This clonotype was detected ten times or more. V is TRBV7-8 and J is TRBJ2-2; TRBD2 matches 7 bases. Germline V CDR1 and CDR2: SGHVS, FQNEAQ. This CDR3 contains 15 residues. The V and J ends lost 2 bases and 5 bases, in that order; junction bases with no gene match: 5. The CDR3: CASSLFPGGTGELFF. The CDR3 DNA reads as TGTGCCAGCAGCTTATTTCCGGGAGGAACCGGGGAGCTGTTTTTT.

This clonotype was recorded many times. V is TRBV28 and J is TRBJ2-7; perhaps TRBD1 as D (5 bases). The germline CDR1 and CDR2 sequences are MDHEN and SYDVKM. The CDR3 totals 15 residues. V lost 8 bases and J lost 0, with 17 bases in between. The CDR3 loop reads CASLQTATLSYEQYF. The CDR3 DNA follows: TGTGCCAGCCTTCAGACAGCGACTCTCTCCTACGAGCAGTACTTC. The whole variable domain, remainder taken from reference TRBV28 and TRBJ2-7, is DVKVTQSSRYLVKRTGEKVFLECVQDMDHENMFWYRQDPGLGLRLIYFSYDVKMKEKGDIPEGYSVSREKKERFSLILESASTNQTSMYLCASLQTATLSYEQYFGPGTRLTVT.

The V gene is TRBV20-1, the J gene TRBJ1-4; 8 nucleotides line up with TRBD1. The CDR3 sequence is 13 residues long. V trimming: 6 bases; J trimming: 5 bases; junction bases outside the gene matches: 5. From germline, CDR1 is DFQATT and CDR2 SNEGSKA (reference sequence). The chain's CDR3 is CSAPDRGNEKLFF. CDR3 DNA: TGCAGTGCCCCAGACAGGGGCAATGAAAAACTGTTTTTT.

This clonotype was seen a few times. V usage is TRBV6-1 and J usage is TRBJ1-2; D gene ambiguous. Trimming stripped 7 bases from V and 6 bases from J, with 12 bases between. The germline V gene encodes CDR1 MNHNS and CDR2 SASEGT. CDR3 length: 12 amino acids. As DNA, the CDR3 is TGTGCCAGCACCCGTCGCGGGGATGGCTACACCTTC. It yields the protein CASTRRGDGYTF.

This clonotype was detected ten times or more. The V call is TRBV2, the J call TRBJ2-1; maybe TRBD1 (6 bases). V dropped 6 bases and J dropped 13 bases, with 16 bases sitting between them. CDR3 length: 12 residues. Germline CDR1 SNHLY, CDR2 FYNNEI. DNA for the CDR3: TGTGCCAGCAGCGGGCAAGACAGGAACCAGTTCTTC. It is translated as CASSGQDRNQFF.

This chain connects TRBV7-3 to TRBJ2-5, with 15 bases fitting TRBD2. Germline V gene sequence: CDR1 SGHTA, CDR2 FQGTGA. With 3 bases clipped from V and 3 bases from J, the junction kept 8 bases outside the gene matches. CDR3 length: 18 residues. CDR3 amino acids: CASSFRTSGRAGEETQYF. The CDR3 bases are TGTGCCAGCAGCTTCAGGACTAGCGGGAGGGCCGGGGAAGAGACCCAGTACTTC.

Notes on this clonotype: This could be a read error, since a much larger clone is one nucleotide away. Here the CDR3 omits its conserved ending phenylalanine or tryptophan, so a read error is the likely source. This CDR3 reads CAVDWPSYEQYS. In DNA form, the CDR3 reads TGTGCCGTGGATTGGCCTTCCTACGAGCAGTACTCC. The J gene is TRBJ2-7, the V gene TRBV4-2; D call uncertain. From germline, CDR1 is LGHNA and CDR2 YNFKEQ. The CDR3 length is 12 residues. V was pared by 11 bases and J by 1 base, with 12 bases between.

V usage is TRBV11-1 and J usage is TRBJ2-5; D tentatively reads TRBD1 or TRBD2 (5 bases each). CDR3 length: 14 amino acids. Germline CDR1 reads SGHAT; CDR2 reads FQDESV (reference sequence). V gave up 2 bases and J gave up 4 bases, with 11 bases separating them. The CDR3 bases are TGTGCCAGCAGCTTAATACGGGGCTCAGAGACCCAGTACTTC. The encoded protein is CASSLIRGSETQYF. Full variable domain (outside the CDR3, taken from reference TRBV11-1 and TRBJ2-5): EAEVAQSPRYKITEKSQAVAFWCDPISGHATLYWYRQILGQGPELLVQFQDESVVDDSQLPKDRFSAERLKGVDSTLKIQPAELGDSAMYLCASSLIRGSETQYFGPGTRLLVL.

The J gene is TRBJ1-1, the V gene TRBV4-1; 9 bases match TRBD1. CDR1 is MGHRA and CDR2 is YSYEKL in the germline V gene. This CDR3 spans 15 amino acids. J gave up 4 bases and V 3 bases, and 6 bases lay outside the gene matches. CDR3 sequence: CASSQSRDRVTEAFF. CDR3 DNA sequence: TGCGCCAGCAGCCAGTCCCGGGACAGGGTCACTGAAGCTTTCTTT.

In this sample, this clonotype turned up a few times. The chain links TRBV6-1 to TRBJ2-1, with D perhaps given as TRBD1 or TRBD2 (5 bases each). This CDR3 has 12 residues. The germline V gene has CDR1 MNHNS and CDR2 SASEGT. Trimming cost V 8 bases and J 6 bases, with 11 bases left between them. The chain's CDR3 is CASLTGPNEQFF. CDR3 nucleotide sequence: TGTGCCAGCCTAACGGGACCCAATGAGCAGTTCTTC.

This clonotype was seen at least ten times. CDR3 in amino acids: CASSYGGGLSETQYF. The CDR3 DNA is TGTGCCAGCAGTTACGGGGGGGGTTTGTCAGAGACCCAGTACTTC. The J gene is TRBJ2-5, the V gene TRBV6-5; TRBD2 matches at 7 bases. This CDR3 is 15 amino acids long. CDR1 and CDR2 from the germline V gene are MNHEY and SVGAGI. V was pared by 2 bases and J by 4 bases, with 7 bases of the junction left unmatched.

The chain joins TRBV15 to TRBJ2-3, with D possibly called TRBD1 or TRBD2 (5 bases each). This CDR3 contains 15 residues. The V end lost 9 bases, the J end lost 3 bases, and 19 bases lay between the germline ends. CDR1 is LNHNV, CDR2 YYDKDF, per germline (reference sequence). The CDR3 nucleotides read TGTGCCACTCGATTTGGGGGTGGGAAAACAGATACGCAGTATTTT. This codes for CATRFGGGKTDTQYF. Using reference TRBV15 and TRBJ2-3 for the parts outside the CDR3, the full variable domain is DAMVIQNPRYQVTQFGKPVTLSCSQTLNHNVMYWYQQKSSQAPKLLFHYYDKDFNNEADTPDNFQSRRPNTSFCFLDIRSPGLGDTAMYLCATRFGGGKTDTQYFGPGTRLTVL.

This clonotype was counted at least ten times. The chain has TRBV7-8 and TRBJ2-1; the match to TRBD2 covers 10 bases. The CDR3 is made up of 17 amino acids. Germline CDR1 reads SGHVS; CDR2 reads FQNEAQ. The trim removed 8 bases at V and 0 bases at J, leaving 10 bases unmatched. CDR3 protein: CASARGLALSSYNEQFF. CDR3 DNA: TGTGCCAGCGCACGGGGACTAGCGTTGAGCTCCTACAATGAGCAGTTCTTC.

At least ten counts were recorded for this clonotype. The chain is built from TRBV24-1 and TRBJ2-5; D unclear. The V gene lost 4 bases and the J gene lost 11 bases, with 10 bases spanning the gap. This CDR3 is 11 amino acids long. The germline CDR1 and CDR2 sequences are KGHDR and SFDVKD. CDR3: CATSDGRFQYF. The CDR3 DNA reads TGTGCCACCAGTGACGGACGGTTTCAGTACTTC.